One and the same sample provided the 15 T cell receptor beta chains below, sequenced in a study of blood T cell repertoires in COVID-19. Clones were sequenced by immunoSEQ multiplex PCR, and TCRdb holds only the in-frame ones, with some missing. The sample holds some 21,000 clones, around 86% seen once. The sequenced sample consisted of peripheral blood. The receptors shown here come from a woman of 80 years or more with active or convalescent COVID-19.

This rearrangement joins TRBV11-2 to TRBJ2-7, with TRBD1 identical over 8 bases. The ends lost 4 bases at V and 3 bases at J; junction bases unmatched: 11. This CDR3 spans 16 amino acids. Per the germline V gene, CDR1 is SGHAT and CDR2 is FQNNGV. This CDR3 is CASSSLRGQDHYEQYF. CDR3 in DNA: TGTGCCAGCAGCTCATTGAGGGGACAGGATCACTACGAGCAGTACTTC.

The rearrangement joins TRBV19 to TRBJ1-2, with D perhaps matching TRBD1 (5 bases). V dropped 3 bases and J dropped 2 bases, with 10 bases sitting between them. CDR3 length: 14 residues. CDR1 is LNHDA, CDR2 SQIVND, per germline (reference sequence). The DNA of the CDR3 is TGTGCCAGTAGTATCCAGGGATGGAACTATGGCTACACCTTC. Protein sequence: CASSIQGWNYGYTF.

The chain is built from TRBV10-1 and TRBJ2-3, with 11 bases that match TRBD2. The CDR3 is 20 amino acids. The V gene end was trimmed by 1 base and the J gene end by 0 bases; junction bases not matched to a gene: 12. Germline V gene data show CDR1 as WNHNN and CDR2 as SYGVQD (reference sequence). This CDR3 reads CASSEYTSGGHKSSTDTQYF. The CDR3 coding sequence is TGCGCCAGCAGTGAGTATACTAGCGGGGGCCATAAATCTAGCACAGATACGCAGTATTTT.

The chain is built from TRBV7-3 and TRBJ2-5; 8 nucleotides line up with TRBD2. Germline V gene lookup returns CDR1 SGHTA and CDR2 FQGTGA. V lost 5 bases, J lost 5 bases, and 10 bases stayed unmatched. The CDR3 contains 15 residues. In DNA form, the CDR3 reads TGTGCCAGCAGCAGAAGCGGGGGCCGACTGGAGACCCAGTACTTC. Protein sequence: CASSRSGGRLETQYF.

CDR3 loop: CASKTSGGYNEQFF. The CDR3 DNA follows: TGCGCCAGCAAGACTAGCGGGGGTTACAATGAGCAGTTCTTC. V usage is TRBV5-1 and J usage is TRBJ2-1; the match to TRBD2 covers 12 bases. Germline loops: CDR1 SGHRS, CDR2 YFSETQ. V dropped 6 bases and J dropped 4; count of bases not matched to a gene: 2. There are 14 residues in the CDR3.

The sample holds one count of this clone. This chain connects TRBV7-2 to TRBJ1-6; 9 bases map to TRBD1. CDR1 SGHTA and CDR2 FQGNSA come from the germline V gene. V dropped 4 bases and J dropped 6; count of bases not matched to a gene: 4. CDR3 length equals 15 residues. CDR3 protein: CASSYAQGANSPLHF. CDR3 DNA sequence: TGTGCCAGCAGCTATGCACAGGGGGCTAATTCACCCCTCCACTTT.

The chain combines TRBV18 with TRBJ1-1; weak D call: TRBD1 (6 bases). V was trimmed by 4 bases and J by 1 base, leaving 7 bases between them. The CDR3 is 13 amino acids. The germline CDR1 and CDR2 sequences are KGHSH and LQKENI. In nucleotides, the CDR3 is TGTGCCAGCTCACGGACAGAGAACACTGAAGCTTTCTTT. Encoded protein: CASSRTENTEAFF.

The rearrangement links TRBV20-1 to TRBJ2-7; TRBD1 might be the D (7 bases). This CDR3 has 15 residues. Trimming left V 3 bases short and J 0 bases short, with 15 bases between. Germline V gives CDR1 DFQATT, CDR2 SNEGSKA (reference sequence). Here the CDR3 DNA reads TGCAGTGCTAGTCGCGGGACAGAACTCTCCTACGAGCAGTACTTC. Protein sequence: CSASRGTELSYEQYF.

This sequence joins TRBV20-1 and TRBJ2-7; 7 positions match TRBD2. The CDR3 consists of 12 residues. The germline V gene encodes CDR1 DFQATT and CDR2 SNEGSKA (reference sequence). The junction had 7 bases not matched to a gene; V was cut back by 3 bases and J by 8 bases. This chain's CDR3 is CSASGGGLKQYF. The CDR3 region has the DNA TGCAGTGCTAGTGGGGGGGGTCTCAAGCAGTACTTC.

The table lists this clone with a count of one. The rearrangement joins TRBV6-5 to TRBJ2-1; TRBD2 is a possible D gene (5 bases). Trimming removed 2 bases at V and 0 bases at J, with 11 bases between. The germline CDR1 and CDR2 sequences are MNHEY and SVGAGI. The CDR3 runs 16 residues. CDR3 protein: CASSYGGSGSYNEQFF. CDR3 sequence (DNA): TGTGCCAGCAGTTACGGCGGGTCCGGCTCCTACAATGAGCAGTTCTTC.

This clone was picked up one time. This chain links TRBV5-1 with TRBJ2-3, with 7 bases that match TRBD2. Trimming took 3 bases from V and 2 from J; bases not matched to a gene: 3. CDR1 and CDR2 from the germline V gene are SGHRS and YFSETQ. This CDR3 is 14 amino acids long. The CDR3: CASSSRLATDTQYF. The CDR3 nucleotides are TGCGCCAGCAGCTCTAGACTAGCCACAGATACGCAGTATTTT.

The V gene is TRBV19, the J gene TRBJ1-2; possibly TRBD1 for D (6 bases). The V gene lost 4 bases and the J gene lost 3 bases, with 15 bases spanning the gap. Germline CDR1 and CDR2: LNHDA and SQIVND (reference sequence). The CDR3 covers 15 residues. Here the CDR3 reads CASSTTLWGHYGYTF. The CDR3 DNA reads TGTGCCAGTAGTACCACCCTATGGGGGCACTATGGCTACACCTTC.

This clone has just one count. The V and J genes are TRBV30 and TRBJ1-4, with a weak D call TRBD1 (6 bases). The germline V gene has CDR1 GTSNPN and CDR2 SVGIG (reference sequence). The CDR3 covers 15 residues. Trimming removed 2 bases at V and 4 bases at J, with 14 bases between. The CDR3 nucleotides are TGTGCCTGGAGTCTCCTACAGGGAATTAATGAAAAACTGTTTTTT. Residues: CAWSLLQGINEKLFF. The variable domain in full, with the rest retrieved from reference TRBV30 and TRBJ1-4, is SQTIHQWPATLVQPVGSPLSLECTVEGTSNPNLYWYRQAAGRGLQLLFYSVGIGQISSEVPQNLSASRPQDRQFILSSKKLLLSDSGFYLCAWSLLQGINEKLFFGSGTQLSVL.

CDR3 sequence reads: CASSSGRTGNQETQYF. CDR3 DNA sequence: TGTGCCAGTAGTTCTGGCCGGACAGGGAACCAAGAGACCCAGTACTTC. This chain links TRBV19 with TRBJ2-5; 8 positions match TRBD1. The CDR3 has 16 residues. V trimming: 5 bases; J trimming: 0 bases; junction bases outside the gene matches: 8. Germline V gene lookup returns CDR1 LNHDA and CDR2 SQIVND (reference sequence).

V usage is TRBV30 and J usage is TRBJ2-1; 7 positions match TRBD2. CDR3 length: 17 amino acids. Germline V gene data show CDR1 as GTSNPN and CDR2 as SVGIG (reference sequence). J gave up 1 base and V 2 bases, and 11 bases lay outside the gene matches. Written as DNA, the CDR3 is TGTGCCTGGAGTCCAGGGTGGGGGGGACTATCCTACAATGAGCAGTTCTTC. This gives the protein CAWSPGWGGLSYNEQFF.